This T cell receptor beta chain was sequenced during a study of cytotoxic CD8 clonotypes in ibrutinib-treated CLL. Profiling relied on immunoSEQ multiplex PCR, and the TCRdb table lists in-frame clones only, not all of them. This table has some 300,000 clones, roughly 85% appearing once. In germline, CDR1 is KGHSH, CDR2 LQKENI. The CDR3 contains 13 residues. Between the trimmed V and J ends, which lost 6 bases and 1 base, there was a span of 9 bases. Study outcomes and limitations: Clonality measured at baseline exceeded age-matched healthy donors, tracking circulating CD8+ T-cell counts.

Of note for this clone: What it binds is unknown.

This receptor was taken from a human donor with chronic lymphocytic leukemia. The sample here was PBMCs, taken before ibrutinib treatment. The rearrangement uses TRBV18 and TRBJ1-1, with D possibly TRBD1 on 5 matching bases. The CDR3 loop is CASSDSQNTEAFF. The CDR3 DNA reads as TGTGCCAGCTCCGACAGCCAGAACACTGAAGCTTTCTTT.